What follows describes a single T cell receptor beta chain. This CDR3 comprises 11 residues. The V end lost 9 bases, the J end lost 5 bases, and 10 bases lay between the germline ends. Germline CDR1 MDHEN, CDR2 SYDVKM. These data are taken from a study of cytomegalovirus exposure and HLA in healthy donors. The PCR was carried out with 60 Vbeta primers and 13 Jbeta primers. Assay: immunoSEQ multiplex PCR; the TCRdb copy retains only in-frame clones and omits some. This table holds 130,000 or so clones, about four fifths found once. This receptor was identified in a young man in good health and CMV-seronegative. The source material was PBMCs. The chain has TRBV28 and TRBJ1-2; no clear D gene. Here the CDR3 reads CASHGKYGYTF. The CDR3 coding sequence is TGTGCCAGTCACGGTAAATATGGCTACACCTTC.